Following are 13 T cell receptor beta chains from one sample sequenced in a study of OX40 agonist ivuxolimab in advanced cancers. TCRdb keeps only in-frame clones here, not all; method: immunoSEQ multiplex PCR. The sample holds around 68,000 clones, roughly 85% seen once. The specimen comprised CD4+ or CD8+ T cells sorted from blood, sampled in a trial of the OX40 agonist ivuxolimab. The receptors stem from an adult with an advanced solid tumor such as melanoma, head and neck, liver or kidney cancer.

V is TRBV10-3 and J is TRBJ1-2; D perhaps matches TRBD1 (6 bases). CDR1 ENHRY and CDR2 SYGVKD come from the germline V gene. The CDR3 has 14 amino acids. V was shortened by 5 bases and J by 4 bases, with 14 bases between the two germline ends. CDR3 nucleotide sequence: TGTGCCATCAGTCCACAGGGTTCGAGCTATGGCTACACCTTC. This translates into CAISPQGSSYGYTF.

The chain uses TRBV10-3 and TRBJ2-1; TRBD1 aligns across 8 bases. With V trimmed by 4 bases and J by 0 bases, 2 bases remained unmatched. This CDR3 region has 15 residues. The germline V gene has CDR1 ENHRY and CDR2 SYGVKD. The CDR3 sequence: CAISGDRGSYNEQFF. CDR3 nucleotides: TGTGCCATCAGTGGTGACAGGGGCTCCTACAATGAGCAGTTCTTC.

This chain connects TRBV6-1 to TRBJ1-1; D ambiguous. V lost 5 bases to trimming and J lost 1 base, with 11 bases between them. The CDR3 length is 14 residues. Germline loops: CDR1 MNHNS, CDR2 SASEGT. The DNA of the CDR3 is TGTGCCAGCAGTCGAAGTAAGACGAACACTGAAGCTTTCTTT. It encodes CASSRSKTNTEAFF.

CDR3 sequence: CASSFGSGGPSGTDTQYF. CDR3 coding DNA: TGTGCCAGCAGTTTTGGGAGCGGGGGACCCTCTGGCACAGATACGCAGTATTTT. J is TRBJ2-3 and V is TRBV28; 8 bases fit TRBD2. The CDR3 has 18 residues. Trimming took 3 bases from V and 1 from J; bases not matched to a gene: 12. The germline V gene has CDR1 MDHEN and CDR2 SYDVKM.

The genes are TRBV10-1 and TRBJ2-6; D gene ambiguous. CDR1 and CDR2 (germline): WNHNN, SYGVQD (reference sequence). CDR3 length: 17 amino acids. V was trimmed by 0 bases and J by 1 base, leaving 10 bases between them. The chain's CDR3 is CASSESTRQSGANVLTF. The CDR3, as DNA: TGCGCCAGCAGTGAGTCGACTCGGCAATCTGGGGCCAACGTCCTGACTTTC.

The chain uses TRBV19 and TRBJ2-7; no definite D call. Per germline, CDR1 LNHDA and CDR2 SQIVND (reference sequence). V was cut by 3 bases and J by 0 bases, with 9 bases left in between. The CDR3 loop spans 14 amino acids. The CDR3 is CASSIQASSYEQYF. The CDR3 bases are TGTGCCAGTAGTATTCAGGCCAGCTCCTACGAGCAGTACTTC.

This chain connects TRBV29-1 to TRBJ2-1; 10 bases match TRBD2. V trimming: 5 bases; J trimming: 7 bases; junction bases outside the gene matches: 14. The CDR3 consists of 16 residues. From germline, CDR1 is SQVTM and CDR2 ANQGSEA. The CDR3 reads CSVSKREGQLGNEQFF. CDR3 nucleotide sequence: TGCAGCGTTTCCAAGCGGGAGGGCCAGTTGGGTAATGAGCAGTTCTTC.

The chain carries TRBV11-2 and TRBJ1-3; no clear D. CDR3 length: 12 amino acids. The germline V gene encodes CDR1 SGHAT and CDR2 FQNNGV. Trimming removed 1 base from V and 4 bases from J, with 2 bases in between. The CDR3 region is CASSLAGNTIYF. The CDR3 region has the DNA TGTGCCAGCAGCTTAGCCGGAAACACCATATATTTT. Supplemented by reference TRBV11-2 and TRBJ1-3, the full variable domain reads EAGVAQSPRYKIIEKRQSVAFWCNPISGHATLYWYQQILGQGPKLLIQFQNNGVVDDSQLPKDRFSAERLKGVDSTLKIQPAKLEDSAVYLCASSLAGNTIYFGEGSWLTVV.

The chain carries TRBV6-5 and TRBJ2-3; 7 positions agree with TRBD1. Germline loops: CDR1 MNHEY, CDR2 SVGAGI. The CDR3 loop spans 14 amino acids. Trimming cost V 4 bases and J 1 base; bases outside gene matches: 2. Here the CDR3 DNA reads TGTGCCAGCAGTTTAGACAGGGGCACAGATACGCAGTATTTT. Translating gives CASSLDRGTDTQYF.

The V gene is TRBV6-5, the J gene TRBJ2-7; 7 bases align to TRBD1. The CDR3 extends over 14 amino acids. CDR1 MNHEY and CDR2 SVGAGI come from the germline V gene. V lost 6 bases to trimming and J lost 1 base; unmatched junction nucleotides: 6. The CDR3 nucleotides read TGTGCCAGCAGCCCCCCGACAGGGTCCTACGAGCAGTACTTC. This sequence encodes CASSPPTGSYEQYF.

In its sample, this clone was seen once. This chain links TRBV7-6 with TRBJ2-1; 14 bases agree with TRBD2. J gave up 9 bases and V 5 bases, and 9 bases lay outside the gene matches. Germline V lookup: CDR1 SGHVS, CDR2 FNYEAQ. There are 16 residues in the CDR3. CDR3 coding DNA: TGTGCCAGCAGCGTCCGACTAGCGGGAGGGCCGGGTGAGCAGTTCTTC. Translation gives CASSVRLAGGPGEQFF. Looking up the rest from reference TRBV7-6 and TRBJ2-1 gives the full variable domain: GAGVSQSPRYKVTKRGQDVALRCDPISGHVSLYWYRQALGQGPEFLTYFNYEAQQDKSGLPNDRFSAERPEGSISTLTIQRTEQRDSAMYRCASSVRLAGGPGEQFFGPGTRLTVL.

V usage is TRBV11-1 and J usage is TRBJ2-5; D is unresolved. The J call may be incorrect, as the DNA end agrees better with TRBJ2-7. This CDR3 is 14 amino acids long. Germline V gene data show CDR1 as SGHAT and CDR2 as FQDESV (reference sequence). CDR3 DNA sequence: TGTGCCAGCAGCTTAGCCAGGAGCAGGTACGAGCAGTACTTC. Protein: CASSLARSRYEQYF.

The V call is TRBV28, the J call TRBJ2-5; 11 bases align to TRBD2. V lost 0 bases to trimming and J lost 5 bases; unmatched junction nucleotides: 14. The CDR3 runs 19 residues. Germline CDR1 MDHEN, CDR2 SYDVKM. This chain's CDR3 is CASSLWNLAGGPREETQYF. The CDR3 DNA reads TGTGCCAGCAGTTTATGGAATTTAGCGGGAGGGCCACGAGAGGAGACCCAGTACTTC.